What follows are 14 T cell receptor beta chains derived from one specimen sequenced in a study of CD8 T cells in Susac syndrome. RNA totalling about 0.5 to 1 ug underwent reverse transcription with random hexamers. TCRdb re-analysed the immunoSEQ multiplex PCR reads in MiXCR, keeping a single row per CDR3 protein. The sample consists of hundreds of thousands of distinct CDR3 sequences, around 95% of them appearing once. The specimen was CD4+ T cells from PBMCs. The receptors originated from a human donor with multiple sclerosis.

The chain links TRBV11-2 to TRBJ1-2; 8 bases match TRBD1. V shed 4 bases and J 2 bases; nucleotides not matched to a gene: 9. In germline, CDR1 is SGHAT, CDR2 FQNNGV. This CDR3 is built from 16 residues. Here the CDR3 DNA reads TGTGCCAGCAGCTCCCGGAGACAGGGGAGAAACTATGGCTACACCTTC. It encodes CASSSRRQGRNYGYTF.

The CDR3 DNA reads TGTGCCTGGAGTGTTGGGGGCAGAACAGATACGCAGTATTTT. Protein sequence: CAWSVGGRTDTQYF. This chain links TRBV30 with TRBJ2-3, with D maybe TRBD1 (6 bases). In germline, CDR1 is GTSNPN, CDR2 SVGIG (reference sequence). The length of the CDR3 is 14 residues. Trimming took 0 bases from V and 3 from J, leaving 10 bases between them. The full variable domain, rest sourced from reference TRBV30 and TRBJ2-3, is SQTIHQWPATLVQPVGSPLSLECTVEGTSNPNLYWYRQAAGRGLQLLFYSVGIGQISSEVPQNLSASRPQDRQFILSSKKLLLSDSGFYLCAWSVGGRTDTQYFGPGTRLTVL.

The J gene is TRBJ1-1, the V gene TRBV2, with TRBD1 matching 8 bases. The CDR3 loop spans 13 amino acids. With V trimmed by 6 bases and J by 0 bases, 0 bases remained unmatched. Germline loops: CDR1 SNHLY, CDR2 FYNNEI. CDR3 loop: CASRGQVNTEAFF. CDR3 in DNA: TGTGCCAGCAGGGGACAGGTGAACACTGAAGCTTTCTTT.

The CDR3 DNA follows: TGCAAGGGCCTAGCGGGGAGCACAGATACGCAGTATTTT. As protein: CKGLAGSTDTQYF. This chain uses TRBV20-1 with TRBJ2-3; 9 bases are shared with TRBD2. Germline V gene lookup returns CDR1 DFQATT and CDR2 SNEGSKA (reference sequence). The CDR3 has 13 amino acids.

The table lists this clonotype with a count of one. The chain is built from TRBV20-1 and TRBJ1-2; a weak D match, TRBD1 (6 bases). The V end was cut by 4 bases, the J end by 7 bases, with 16 bases between. The germline CDR1 and CDR2 sequences are DFQATT and SNEGSKA (reference sequence). The CDR3 is 13 amino acids. CDR3 residues: CSATLDSSTGYTF. The DNA for the CDR3 is TGCAGTGCTACCCTGGACAGCTCTACTGGCTACACCTTC.

The chain employs TRBV27 and TRBJ2-1; 9 bases line up with TRBD2. This CDR3 is built from 16 residues. V dropped 5 bases and J dropped 2; count of bases not matched to a gene: 7. Germline-derived CDR1 and CDR2 are MNHEY and SMNVEV (reference sequence). CDR3: CASSPRIAGAYNEQFF. The CDR3 region has the DNA TGTGCCAGCAGTCCCCGAATAGCGGGAGCCTACAATGAGCAGTTCTTC.

This chain links TRBV29-1 with TRBJ2-2; TRBD1 aligns across 7 bases. The CDR3 is made up of 14 amino acids. Germline loops: CDR1 SQVTM, CDR2 ANQGSEA. The V segment lost 5 bases and the J segment 4 bases; nucleotides outside the gene matches: 7. The CDR3 reads CSVRGQAITGELFF. The CDR3 DNA is TGCAGCGTTCGTGGACAGGCTATCACCGGGGAGCTGTTTTTT.

This chain links TRBV24-1 with TRBJ2-5; 7 nucleotides agree with TRBD1. V shed 9 bases and J 2 bases; nucleotides not matched to a gene: 2. Germline CDR1 and CDR2: KGHDR and SFDVKD. The CDR3 spans 12 residues. CDR3 bases: TGTGCCACCGGACAGGAGCAAGAGACCCAGTACTTC. Translated: CATGQEQETQYF.

Here the CDR3 DNA reads TGTGCCAGCAGCTTATCTAGGGGGCAGGGAGAGACCCAGTACTTC. This sequence encodes CASSLSRGQGETQYF. The chain recombines TRBV7-2 with TRBJ2-5, with 7 bases aligning to TRBD1. Looked up from germline, CDR1 is SGHTA and CDR2 is FQGNSA. The CDR3 spans 15 residues. After removal of 2 bases from V and 4 bases from J, the junction contained 7 bases not matched to a gene. Combining the CDR3 with reference TRBV7-2 and TRBJ2-5 gives the whole variable domain GAGVSQSPSNKVTEKGKDVELRCDPISGHTALYWYRQSLGQGLEFLIYFQGNSAPDKSGLPSDRFSAERTGGSVSTLTIQRTQQEDSAVYLCASSLSRGQGETQYFGPGTRLLVL.

The chain links TRBV19 to TRBJ1-1, with D possibly TRBD1 on 5 matching bases. Trimming shortened V by 5 bases and J by 4 bases, and 14 bases separated the two germline ends. Germline lookup yields CDR1 LNHDA and CDR2 SQIVND (reference sequence). CDR3 length: 14 residues. CDR3: CASSVAGGVTEAFF. CDR3 nucleotides: TGTGCCAGTAGTGTGGCAGGAGGGGTCACTGAAGCTTTCTTT. Supplemented by reference TRBV19 and TRBJ1-1, the full variable domain reads DGGITQSPKYLFRKEGQNVTLSCEQNLNHDAMYWYRQDPGQGLRLIYYSQIVNDFQKGDIAEGYSVSREKKESFPLTVTSAQKNPTAFYLCASSVAGGVTEAFFGQGTRLTVV.

J is TRBJ2-7 and V is TRBV12-3 or TRBV12-4; D may be TRBD2 (6 bases). The CDR3 has 17 residues. V gave up 4 bases and J gave up 3 bases, with 22 bases separating them. The CDR3 DNA reads as TGTGCCAGCAGTTCCACCCCCAGGACCGGGAGCGGCTACGAGCAGTACTTC. Translated: CASSSTPRTGSGYEQYF.

The rearrangement links TRBV30 to TRBJ1-5, with 9 bases aligning to TRBD1. Losses at the gene ends were 2 bases for V and 4 bases for J; bases not matched to a gene: 6. Germline CDR1 is GTSNPN and CDR2 is SVGIG (reference sequence). The CDR3 runs 15 residues. Here the CDR3 reads CAWSKQGAKNQPQHF. The CDR3 nucleotides are TGTGCCTGGAGTAAACAGGGGGCGAAAAATCAGCCCCAGCATTTT.

This sequence joins TRBV28 and TRBJ2-1; D unclear. The CDR3 is 12 amino acids. CDR1 and CDR2 from the germline V gene are MDHEN and SYDVKM. Trimming stripped 3 bases from V and 9 bases from J, with 9 bases between. The CDR3 loop reads CASSFNPSEQFF. In nucleotides, the CDR3 is TGTGCCAGCAGTTTCAATCCGTCTGAGCAGTTCTTC.

This chain uses TRBV29-1 with TRBJ1-2; D gene unclear. Germline V gene data show CDR1 as SQVTM and CDR2 as ANQGSEA. The CDR3 consists of 12 residues. V was clipped by 4 bases and J by 4 bases, with 10 bases between them. CDR3 loop: CSVGSLGYGYTF. The CDR3 nucleotides read TGCAGCGTTGGAAGTTTAGGCTATGGCTACACCTTC.